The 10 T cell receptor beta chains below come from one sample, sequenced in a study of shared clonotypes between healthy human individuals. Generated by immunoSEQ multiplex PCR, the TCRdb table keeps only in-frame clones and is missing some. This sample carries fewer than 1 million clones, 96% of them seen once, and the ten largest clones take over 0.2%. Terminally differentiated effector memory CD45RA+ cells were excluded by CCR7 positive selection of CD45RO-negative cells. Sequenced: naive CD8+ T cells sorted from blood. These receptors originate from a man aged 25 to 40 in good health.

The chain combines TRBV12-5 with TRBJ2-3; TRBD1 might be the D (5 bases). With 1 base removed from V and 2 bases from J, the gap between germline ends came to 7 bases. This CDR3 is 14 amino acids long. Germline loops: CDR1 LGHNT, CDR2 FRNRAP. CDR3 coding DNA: TGTGCTAGTGGTTTGGGACAGAACACAGATACGCAGTATTTT. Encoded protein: CASGLGQNTDTQYF.

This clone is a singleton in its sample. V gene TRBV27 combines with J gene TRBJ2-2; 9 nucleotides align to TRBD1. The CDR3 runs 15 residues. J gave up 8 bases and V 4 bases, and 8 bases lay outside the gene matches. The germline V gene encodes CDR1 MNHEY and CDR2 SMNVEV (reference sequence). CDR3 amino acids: CASSSLWDREGELFF. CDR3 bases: TGTGCCAGCAGTTCCCTTTGGGACAGGGAAGGGGAGCTGTTTTTT.

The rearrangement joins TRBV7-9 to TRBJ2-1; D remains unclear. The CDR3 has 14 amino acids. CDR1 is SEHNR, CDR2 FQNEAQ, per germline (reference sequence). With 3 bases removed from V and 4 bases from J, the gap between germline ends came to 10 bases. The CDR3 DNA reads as TGTGCCAGCAGCTTCCTCACGTCTTACAATGAGCAGTTCTTC. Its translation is CASSFLTSYNEQFF.

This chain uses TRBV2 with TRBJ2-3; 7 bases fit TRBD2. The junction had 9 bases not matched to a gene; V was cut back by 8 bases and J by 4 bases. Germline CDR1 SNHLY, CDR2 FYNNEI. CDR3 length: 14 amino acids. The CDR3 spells CASSPAGLSDTQYF. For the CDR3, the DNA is TGTGCCAGCTCTCCAGCGGGGCTTTCAGATACGCAGTATTTT.

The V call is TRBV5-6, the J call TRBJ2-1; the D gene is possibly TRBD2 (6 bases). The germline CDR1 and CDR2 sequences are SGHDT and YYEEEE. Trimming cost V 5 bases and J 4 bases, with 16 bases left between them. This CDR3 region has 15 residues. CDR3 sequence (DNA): TGTGCCAGCAGTGTCAGGGAACTAGCATACAATGAGCAGTTCTTC. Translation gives CASSVRELAYNEQFF.

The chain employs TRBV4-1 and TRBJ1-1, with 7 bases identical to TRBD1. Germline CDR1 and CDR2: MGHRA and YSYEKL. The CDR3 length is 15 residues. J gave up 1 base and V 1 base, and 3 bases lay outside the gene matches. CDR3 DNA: TGCGCCAGCAGCCAAGCGACAGGGAAGAACACTGAAGCTTTCTTT. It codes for CASSQATGKNTEAFF.

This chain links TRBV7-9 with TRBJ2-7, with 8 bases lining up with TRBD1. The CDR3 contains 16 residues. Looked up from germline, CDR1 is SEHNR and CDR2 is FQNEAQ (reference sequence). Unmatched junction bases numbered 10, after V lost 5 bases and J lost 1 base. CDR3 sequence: CASSPPPGQVSYEQYF. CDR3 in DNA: TGTGCCAGCAGCCCTCCTCCGGGACAGGTTTCCTACGAGCAGTACTTC. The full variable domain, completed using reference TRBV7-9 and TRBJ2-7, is DTGVSQNPRHKITKRGQNVTFRCDPISEHNRLYWYRQTLGQGPEFLTYFQNEAQLEKSRLLSDRFSAERPKGSFSTLEIQRTEQGDSAMYLCASSPPPGQVSYEQYFGPGTRLTVT.

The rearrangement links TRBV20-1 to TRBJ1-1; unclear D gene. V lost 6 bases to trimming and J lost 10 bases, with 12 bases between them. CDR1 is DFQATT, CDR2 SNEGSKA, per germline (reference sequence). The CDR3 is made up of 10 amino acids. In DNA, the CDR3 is TGCAGTGCCCGGGCGGGTGTAGCTTTCTTT. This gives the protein CSARAGVAFF.

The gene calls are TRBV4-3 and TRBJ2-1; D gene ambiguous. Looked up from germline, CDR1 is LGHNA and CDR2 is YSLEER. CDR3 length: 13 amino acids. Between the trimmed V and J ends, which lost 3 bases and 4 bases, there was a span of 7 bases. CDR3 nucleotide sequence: TGCGCCAGCAGCCAGCAGACGTACAATGAGCAGTTCTTC. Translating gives CASSQQTYNEQFF.

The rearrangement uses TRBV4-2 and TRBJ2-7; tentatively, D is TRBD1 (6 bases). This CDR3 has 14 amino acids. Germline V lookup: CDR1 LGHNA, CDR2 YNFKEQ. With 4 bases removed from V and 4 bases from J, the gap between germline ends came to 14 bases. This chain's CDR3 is CASSPQGYTYEQYF. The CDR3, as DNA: TGTGCCAGCAGCCCACAGGGTTATACTTACGAGCAGTACTTC.